The 9 T cell receptor beta chains presented below share a single source sample, sequenced in a study of blood T cell repertoires in COVID-19. Sequencing was performed with immunoSEQ multiplex PCR; in TCRdb, only in-frame clones are kept and a portion is missing. The sample has some 65,000 clones; more than 75% are singletons. The sample was peripheral blood. The source is a man aged 35 to 55 with COVID-19, enrolled during active disease.

The chain is built from TRBV30 and TRBJ2-7; no clear D. Germline CDR1 reads GTSNPN; CDR2 reads SVGIG (reference sequence). The CDR3 runs to 11 residues. V shed 1 base and J shed 3 bases, with 4 bases lying between them. DNA for the CDR3: TGTGCCTGGAGTGCCCTCTACGAGCAGTACTTC. Its protein is CAWSALYEQYF.

The V call is TRBV5-6, the J call TRBJ1-3; D perhaps matches TRBD1 (5 bases). V was pared by 4 bases and J by 4 bases, with 15 bases between. CDR1 and CDR2 from the germline V gene are SGHDT and YYEEEE. The CDR3 totals 15 residues. The CDR3 reads CASSRYGTSGNTIYF. CDR3 nucleotides: TGTGCCAGCAGCCGTTACGGGACTTCAGGAAACACCATATATTTT.

The chain carries TRBV6-1 and TRBJ2-2, with D possibly being TRBD2 (6 bases). The CDR3 sequence is 16 residues long. V was pared by 2 bases and J by 3 bases, with 13 bases between. The germline V gene has CDR1 MNHNS and CDR2 SASEGT. The CDR3 coding sequence is TGTGCCAGCAGTGAAAGCGGGTCAATAGACACCGGGGAGCTGTTTTTT. Protein product: CASSESGSIDTGELFF.

The V and J genes are TRBV25-1 and TRBJ2-2; D possibly corresponds to TRBD2 (7 bases). From germline, CDR1 is MGHDK and CDR2 SYGVNS. The V and J ends lost 6 bases and 3 bases respectively, with 14 bases between them. This CDR3 spans 15 amino acids. CDR3: CASRSAGADTGELFF. In DNA, the CDR3 is TGTGCCAGCAGAAGCGCGGGGGCCGACACCGGGGAGCTGTTTTTT.

This clone was recorded only once. This sequence joins TRBV19 and TRBJ2-1, with D tentatively TRBD2 (5 bases). The germline V gene encodes CDR1 LNHDA and CDR2 SQIVND (reference sequence). Trimming removed 4 bases at V and 7 bases at J, with 17 bases between. CDR3 length equals 15 residues. The CDR3 bases are TGTGCCAGTAGTAGTGGACTCAACAACCCAAATGAGCAGTTCTTC. Translating it yields CASSSGLNNPNEQFF.

The rearrangement links TRBV3-1 (or the pseudogene TRBV3-2) to TRBJ2-5, with TRBD2 identical over 14 bases. Germline V gene lookup returns CDR1 LGHDT and CDR2 YNNKEL (reference sequence). The CDR3 sequence is 18 residues long. After removal of 1 base from V and 7 bases from J, the junction contained 11 bases not matched to a gene. CDR3 nucleotide sequence: TGTGCCAGCAGCCAAGCTGCAACCGGGACTAGCGGGGGAGGGACCCAGTACTTC. This gives the protein CASSQAATGTSGGGTQYF.

CDR3 sequence: CASRSRTPYTF. CDR3 in DNA: TGTGCCAGCAGAAGCCGGACTCCCTACACCTTC. The genes are TRBV28 and TRBJ1-2; no clear D. The CDR3 length is 11 residues. Trimming pared 6 bases from V and 10 bases from J, leaving 12 bases between. The germline V gene has CDR1 MDHEN and CDR2 SYDVKM.

V gene TRBV5-6 combines with J gene TRBJ2-5, with TRBD2 as a possible D gene (5 bases). V was pared by 1 base and J by 4 bases, with 17 bases between. Germline V lookup: CDR1 SGHDT, CDR2 YYEEEE. The CDR3 loop spans 16 amino acids. CDR3 sequence: CASSLTSGLSLETQYF. The CDR3 DNA is TGTGCCAGCAGCTTGACGTCAGGACTGAGCTTAGAGACCCAGTACTTC.

This chain connects TRBV30 to TRBJ2-5, with 9 bases aligning to TRBD2. Germline CDR1 and CDR2: GTSNPN and SVGIG (reference sequence). CDR3 length: 13 residues. DNA of the CDR3: TGTGCTCTGGCGGGGGGGAAGATGGAGACCCAGTACTTC. The encoded protein is CALAGGKMETQYF.